This T cell receptor (beta chain) stems from a study of CD8 T cells in ankylosing spondylitis. The study's findings and limits: For ankylosing spondylitis blood, a TCR beta motif of several highly homologous variants appeared characteristic.

Quantitative 5'-RACE with molecular barcodes was used to make the TCR beta libraries. MiXCR was run by TCRdb on the 5' RACE reads, yielding one entry per CDR3 protein. Seen here are about 220,000 distinct CDR3 sequences, about 7% observed once, and the top ten hold 14%. There are 14 residues in the CDR3. Trimming removed 1 base from V and 8 bases from J, with 14 bases in between. CDR1 is LGHNA and CDR2 is YSLEER in the germline V gene. This clonotype was counted a few times. Its antigen remains unidentified. This chain links TRBV4-3 with TRBJ1-1; TRBD1 might be the D (5 bases). Sequenced material: blood, either unsorted or a sorted T cell fraction (not recorded which). This receptor was taken from a male donor with ankylosing spondylitis. The CDR3, as DNA: TGCGCCAGCAGCCAAGTGGGGGGAATTGTCGAAGCTTTCTTT. Translating gives CASSQVGGIVEAFF.